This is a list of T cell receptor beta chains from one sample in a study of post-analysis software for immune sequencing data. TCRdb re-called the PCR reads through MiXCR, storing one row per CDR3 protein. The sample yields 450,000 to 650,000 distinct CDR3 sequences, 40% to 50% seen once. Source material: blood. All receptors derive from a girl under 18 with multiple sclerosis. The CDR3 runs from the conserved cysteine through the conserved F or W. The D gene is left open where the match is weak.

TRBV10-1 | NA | CVSSGSSGSVDEQFF
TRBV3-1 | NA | CASSPRDRSYEQYF
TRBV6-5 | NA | CASSYNLGGRKAIDYGYTF
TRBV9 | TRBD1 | CASSIPTGGGYGYTF
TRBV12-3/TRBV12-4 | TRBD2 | CASRVGRGAAYNEQFF
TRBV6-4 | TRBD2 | CASSDGTSGGTDTQYF
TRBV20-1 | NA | CSASGGSTNEKLFF
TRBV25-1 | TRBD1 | CASSEWGDRDLPLSGANVLTF
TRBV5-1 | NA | CASSLDTSQTYGYTF
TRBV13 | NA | CASSPPRVTDTQYF
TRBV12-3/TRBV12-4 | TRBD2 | CASMSGGRYEQYF
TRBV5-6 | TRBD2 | CASSLGSWALAAVQEQFF
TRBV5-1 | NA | CASSLGPDGGYNEQFF
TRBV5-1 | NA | CASSLYQNQPQHF
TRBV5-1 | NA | CASSTGPTQYF
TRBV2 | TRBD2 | CASSGERGYNEQFF
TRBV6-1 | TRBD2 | CASSAIGRGADTQYF
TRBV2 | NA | CASSEARTPRDQPQHF
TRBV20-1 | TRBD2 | CSASLLAGGEGEQFF
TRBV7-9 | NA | CASSSNPGPRRNNSPLHF
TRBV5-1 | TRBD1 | CASSVDRGTINEQFF
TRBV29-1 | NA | CSAPQGPDGYTF
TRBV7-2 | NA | CASSLEREKLFF
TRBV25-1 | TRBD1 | CASRETGGNSPLHF
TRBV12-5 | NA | CASGPRWETQYF
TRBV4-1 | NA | CASSQDWKDYGYTF
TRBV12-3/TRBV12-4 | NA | CASSSDRGGFYGYTF
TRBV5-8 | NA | CASSWPRQRTYEQYF
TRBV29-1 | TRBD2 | CSVVGTSGEWYF
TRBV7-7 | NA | CASSLAPGPPNEQYF
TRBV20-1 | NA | CSAYSRHPTDTQYF
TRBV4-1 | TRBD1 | CASSPQYRGSSGANVLTF
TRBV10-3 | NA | CAISQRQGNQPQHF
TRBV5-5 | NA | CASSPYMTGYGYTF
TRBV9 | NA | CASSVGGAGSSYNSPLHF
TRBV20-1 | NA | CSPPVGYNEQFF
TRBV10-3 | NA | CAISGGTLGANVLTF
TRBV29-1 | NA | CSGHIEGNQPQHF
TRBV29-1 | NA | CSAGRGLVPDTQYF
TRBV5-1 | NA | CASSRQKTQFF
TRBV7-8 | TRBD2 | CASSLEREGYNEQYF
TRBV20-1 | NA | CSARPQVQETQYF
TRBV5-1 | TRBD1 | CASSPSGGMNTEAFF
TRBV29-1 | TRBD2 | CSVALAGRTDTQYF
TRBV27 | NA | CASSFAGSLEQYF
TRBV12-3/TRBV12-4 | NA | CASSSSGAGWSYEQYF
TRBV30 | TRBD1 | CASTGGLGYTF
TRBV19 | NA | CASTDWSSYNEQFF
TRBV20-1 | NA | CSATLQGGQPQHF
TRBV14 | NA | CASSQVGGETQYF
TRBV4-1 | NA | CASSQGDRYGYTF
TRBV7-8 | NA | CASSLSQGETQYF
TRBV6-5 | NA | CASSYSMGAGNGEQYF
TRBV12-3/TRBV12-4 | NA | CASSAVRAEQFF